The 27 T cell receptor beta chains below were found in one sample sequenced in a study of a mutant IDH1 vaccine in newly diagnosed glioma. This sample's time point: week 47, end of study. Alongside topical imiquimod, each dose of vaccine comprised 300 ug of mutant IDH1 20-mer peptide. Libraries were prepared by immunoSEQ multiplex PCR; TCRdb keeps only in-frame clonotypes and omits some of them. The data show approximately 56,000 clones, with about 80% seen just once and 5.3% held by the top ten. For these receptors, no antigen is known. Specimen: PBMCs, collected from a glioma patient whose treatment included an IDH1 peptide vaccine. The receptors derive from a man aged 45 to 65 with glioma.

The chain uses TRBV28 and TRBJ1-4, with 9 bases lining up with TRBD1. CDR1 MDHEN and CDR2 SYDVKM come from the germline V gene. The CDR3 runs to 16 residues. J gave up 6 bases and V 5 bases, and 10 bases lay outside the gene matches. CDR3 sequence: CASSRRGTGLYEKLFF. The CDR3 DNA sequence: TGTGCCAGCAGTAGAAGAGGGACAGGGCTCTATGAAAAACTGTTTTTT.

The rearrangement links TRBV9 to TRBJ2-5; the D gene could be TRBD1 or TRBD2 (6 bases each). Trimming took 0 bases from V and 5 from J, leaving 17 bases between them. The V gene's germline CDR1 is SGDLS and CDR2 YYNGEE. This CDR3 has 16 residues. CDR3 residues: CASSVGPPGAGETQYF. Written as DNA, the CDR3 is TGTGCCAGCAGCGTAGGCCCCCCGGGGGCTGGGGAGACCCAGTACTTC.

This clone was observed a handful of times. The chain recombines TRBV2 with TRBJ1-1; D is unresolved. Trimming removed 2 bases at V and 2 bases at J, with 3 bases between. This CDR3 region has 12 residues. Per the germline V gene, CDR1 is SNHLY and CDR2 is FYNNEI. The CDR3 loop is CASSEPNTEAFF. The CDR3 DNA reads as TGTGCCAGCAGTGAACCCAACACTGAAGCTTTCTTT.

The chain links TRBV7-6 to TRBJ2-7; D gene unclear. Germline V gene lookup returns CDR1 SGHVS and CDR2 FNYEAQ. V lost 0 bases, J lost 4 bases, and 7 bases lay in between. This CDR3 comprises 13 residues. In DNA form, the CDR3 reads TGTGCCAGCAGCTTAGCTAACGGTTACGAGCAGTACTTC. Translated, it gives CASSLANGYEQYF.

The V gene is TRBV19, the J gene TRBJ1-5; weak D call: TRBD1 (6 bases). Germline V CDR1 and CDR2: LNHDA, SQIVND (reference sequence). There are 15 residues in the CDR3. The ends were cut back, 4 bases at V and 3 bases at J, with 13 bases in the middle. DNA of the CDR3: TGTGCCAGTAGTACCCTAACAGGGTTCAATCAGCCCCAGCATTTT. This sequence encodes CASSTLTGFNQPQHF. The full variable domain, its missing parts supplied by reference TRBV19 and TRBJ1-5, is DGGITQSPKYLFRKEGQNVTLSCEQNLNHDAMYWYRQDPGQGLRLIYYSQIVNDFQKGDIAEGYSVSREKKESFPLTVTSAQKNPTAFYLCASSTLTGFNQPQHFGDGTRLSIL.

The chain uses TRBV30 and TRBJ2-5, with unresolved D. The DNA end is a closer match to TRBJ2-7, so the J assignment may be wrong. The CDR3 is made up of 15 amino acids. The V gene's germline CDR1 is GTSNPN and CDR2 SVGIG (reference sequence). The CDR3 spells CAWRPPVVVSYEQYF. In DNA form, the CDR3 reads TGTGCCTGGAGACCCCCAGTGGTGGTCAGCTACGAGCAGTACTTC.

The chain links TRBV19 to TRBJ2-1; no definite D call. This CDR3 region has 13 residues. The V gene's germline CDR1 is LNHDA and CDR2 SQIVND (reference sequence). V lost 1 base, J lost 7 bases, and 8 bases lay in between. CDR3 in amino acids: CASSIGSENEQFF. CDR3 DNA sequence: TGTGCCAGTAGTATAGGTTCCGAGAATGAGCAGTTCTTC.

The genes are TRBV10-2 and TRBJ1-4, with 10 bases aligning to TRBD1. The CDR3 totals 13 residues. Germline values: CDR1 WSHSY, CDR2 SAAADI. With V trimmed by 6 bases and J by 13 bases, 8 bases remained unmatched. The CDR3 loop reads CASRPGQGLRLFF. The CDR3 region has the DNA TGCGCCAGCAGACCGGGACAGGGGCTTCGACTGTTTTTT.

The chain employs TRBV6-1 and TRBJ1-4, with D perhaps matching TRBD1 (5 bases). This CDR3 spans 18 amino acids. Looked up from germline, CDR1 is MNHNS and CDR2 is SASEGT. V was pared by 0 bases and J by 5 bases, with 19 bases between. The CDR3, as DNA: TGTGCCAGCAGTGAAGCTAGGGCCCGAGGGACCGCAAATGAAAAACTGTTTTTT. It codes for CASSEARARGTANEKLFF.

The J gene is TRBJ2-7, the V gene TRBV7-9, with D possibly being TRBD2 (7 bases). CDR1 is SEHNR, CDR2 FQNEAQ, per germline (reference sequence). V was pared by 5 bases and J by 5 bases, with 19 bases between. This CDR3 has 15 residues. The CDR3: CASSRRGGAGNEQYF. DNA for the CDR3: TGTGCCAGCAGCAGACGAGGGGGGGCCGGGAACGAGCAGTACTTC.

The rearrangement links TRBV5-1 to TRBJ2-1; maybe TRBD2 (6 bases). Between the trimmed V and J ends, which lost 3 bases and 8 bases, there was a span of 15 bases. The germline gives CDR1 SGHRS, CDR2 YFSETQ. The CDR3 runs to 14 residues. The CDR3 DNA is TGCGCCAGCAGCTCGGAGGAGGGCTGGGATGAGCAGTTCTTC. Translating it yields CASSSEEGWDEQFF.

The chain links TRBV9 to TRBJ1-3; D uncertain. The germline V gene has CDR1 SGDLS and CDR2 YYNGEE. The V and J ends lost 7 bases and 0 bases respectively, with 5 bases between them. This CDR3 has 12 amino acids. The chain's CDR3 is CASRSSGNTIYF. In DNA, the CDR3 is TGTGCCAGCCGGAGCTCTGGAAACACCATATATTTT. Using reference TRBV9 and TRBJ1-3 for the parts outside the CDR3, the full variable domain is DSGVTQTPKHLITATGQRVTLRCSPRSGDLSVYWYQQSLDQGLQFLIQYYNGEERAKGNILERFSAQQFPDLHSELNLSSLELGDSALYFCASRSSGNTIYFGEGSWLTVV.

This sequence joins TRBV4-2 and TRBJ1-6; TRBD1 aligns across 9 bases. CDR1 LGHNA and CDR2 YNFKEQ come from the germline V gene. The CDR3 loop spans 18 amino acids. V trimming: 0 bases; J trimming: 10 bases; junction bases outside the gene matches: 13. In nucleotides, the CDR3 is TGTGCCAGCAGCCAAGATTTAGCATTGGGACAGGGAGACTCACCCCTCCACTTT. Encoded protein: CASSQDLALGQGDSPLHF.

The J gene is TRBJ1-2, the V gene TRBV13, with D possibly TRBD1 on 5 matching bases. V gave up 5 bases and J gave up 5 bases, with 12 bases separating them. The CDR3 has 13 residues. The germline V gene has CDR1 PRHDT and CDR2 FYEKMQ (reference sequence). CDR3 sequence reads: CASSPQGLYGYTF. In DNA form, the CDR3 reads TGTGCCAGCAGCCCCCAGGGTTTATATGGCTACACCTTC.

This sequence joins TRBV6-5 and TRBJ2-1; 11 positions match TRBD2. The length of the CDR3 is 16 residues. CDR1 and CDR2 from the germline V gene are MNHEY and SVGAGI. With V trimmed by 2 bases and J by 9 bases, 9 bases remained unmatched. CDR3 amino acids: CASSYTGSGGAPEQFF. DNA for the CDR3: TGTGCCAGCAGTTACACGGGTAGCGGGGGGGCCCCTGAGCAGTTCTTC.

This clone was picked up a small number of times. The chain is built from TRBV4-2 and TRBJ1-1; a possible D gene is TRBD1 (6 bases). In germline, CDR1 is LGHNA, CDR2 YNFKEQ. V lost 3 bases to trimming and J lost 2 bases, with 13 bases between them. The CDR3 consists of 15 residues. CDR3 sequence reads: CASSQDGTLNTEAFF. CDR3 nucleotide sequence: TGTGCCAGCAGCCAGGACGGGACACTTAACACTGAAGCTTTCTTT.

V is TRBV6-1 and J is TRBJ1-2; D gene unclear. This CDR3 contains 14 residues. Trimming cost V 1 base and J 8 bases, with 14 bases left between them. The germline gives CDR1 MNHNS, CDR2 SASEGT. The CDR3 loop is CASSEGGLLPGYTF. The DNA of the CDR3 is TGTGCCAGCAGTGAAGGCGGGCTCCTACCAGGCTACACCTTC.

This clone appeared once. The V call is TRBV2, the J call TRBJ2-7, with TRBD1 identical over 11 bases. Looked up from germline, CDR1 is SNHLY and CDR2 is FYNNEI. V shed 11 bases, J shed 3 bases, and the junction held 9 bases outside the gene matches. The CDR3 has 14 residues. CDR3 bases: TGTGCCGGGGCACCCGGGACAGGGGGCTACGAGCAGTACTTC. Its translation: CAGAPGTGGYEQYF.

The genes are TRBV10-3 and TRBJ1-5, with 8 bases that match TRBD1. Per germline, CDR1 ENHRY and CDR2 SYGVKD. CDR3 length equals 15 residues. Unmatched junction bases numbered 6, after V lost 6 bases and J lost 2 bases. DNA for the CDR3: TGTGCCATCAGCTCTGGGGGACAGGGCAATCAGCCCCAGCATTTT. Amino acids: CAISSGGQGNQPQHF.

The CDR3 here is CASSPSGSGELFF. The CDR3 coding sequence is TGTGCCAGCTCACCATCAGGGTCCGGGGAGCTGTTTTTT. This chain connects TRBV18 to TRBJ2-2; D perhaps matches TRBD1 (5 bases). Germline V gene sequence: CDR1 KGHSH, CDR2 LQKENI. Trimming removed 2 bases at V and 6 bases at J, with 7 bases between. The CDR3 has 13 amino acids.

The V and J genes are TRBV19 and TRBJ1-5; D unclear. Between the trimmed V and J ends, which lost 3 bases and 4 bases, there was a span of 16 bases. The CDR3 has 16 residues. Germline V gives CDR1 LNHDA, CDR2 SQIVND (reference sequence). Here the CDR3 DNA reads TGTGCCAGTAGTATGGCGGGGTCGGATCGAAATCAGCCCCAGCATTTT. Translated: CASSMAGSDRNQPQHF.

This chain uses TRBV28 with TRBJ2-1; 8 bases match TRBD2. In germline, CDR1 is MDHEN, CDR2 SYDVKM. This CDR3 contains 16 residues. Losses at the gene ends were 6 bases for V and 0 bases for J; bases not matched to a gene: 7. CDR3 in DNA: TGTGCCAGCAGCCGCGGCGGGACTAGCTCCTACAATGAGCAGTTCTTC. Amino acids: CASSRGGTSSYNEQFF.

The J gene is TRBJ2-3, the V gene TRBV12-5, with TRBD2 as a possible D gene (7 bases). CDR3 length equals 15 residues. The V and J ends lost 0 bases and 4 bases respectively, with 11 bases between them. CDR1 is LGHNT and CDR2 is FRNRAP in the germline V gene. The CDR3 protein is CASGLVTGGSDTQYF. CDR3 DNA sequence: TGTGCTAGTGGTTTGGTAACGGGGGGCTCAGATACGCAGTATTTT.

The V call is TRBV2, the J call TRBJ1-1, with D possibly matching TRBD1 (6 bases). Trimming stripped 7 bases from V and 0 bases from J, with 9 bases between. The germline V gene encodes CDR1 SNHLY and CDR2 FYNNEI. The CDR3 consists of 13 residues. CDR3 sequence reads: CASKEGVNTEAFF. The CDR3 coding sequence is TGTGCCAGCAAGGAGGGGGTGAACACTGAAGCTTTCTTT.

The chain combines TRBV4-2 with TRBJ1-5, with D tentatively TRBD1 (5 bases). Trimming pared 1 base from V and 6 bases from J, leaving 13 bases between. CDR3 length equals 15 residues. The germline V gene encodes CDR1 LGHNA and CDR2 YNFKEQ. The CDR3 nucleotides are TGTGCCAGCAGCCAAGCTTCAGGGTCGAGTCAGCCCCAGCATTTT. Protein: CASSQASGSSQPQHF.

Here the CDR3 reads CASSQEGAQETQYF. The CDR3 nucleotides are TGCGCCAGCAGCCAAGAAGGAGCGCAGGAGACCCAGTACTTC. The rearrangement links TRBV4-1 to TRBJ2-5; D gene ambiguous. The ends were cut back, 0 bases at V and 5 bases at J, with 10 bases in the middle. The CDR3 consists of 14 residues. CDR1 and CDR2 (germline): MGHRA, YSYEKL.

This chain joins TRBV4-2 and TRBJ2-1, with 7 bases aligning to TRBD1. V lost 2 bases, J lost 5 bases, and 6 bases stayed unmatched. The CDR3 sequence is 15 residues long. The germline gives CDR1 LGHNA, CDR2 YNFKEQ. CDR3 sequence: CASSQTRDSDNEQFF. The CDR3, as DNA: TGTGCCAGCAGCCAAACCCGGGACAGCGACAATGAGCAGTTCTTC.